The clone carrying this TCR beta chain was detected only a few times. Its matching antigen is unknown. Sorted CD4+ subsets: naive, central memory, regulatory, stem cell-like memory (CD45RO/CCR7/CD25/CD127/CD95/CD27 panel). Germline values: CDR1 KGHSH, CDR2 LQKENI. This CDR3 spans 15 amino acids. After removal of 5 bases from V and 1 base from J, the junction contained 5 bases not matched to a gene. The study reverse transcribed the entire isolated RNA, so it sequenced expressed TCRB transcripts. TCRdb's copy holds only in-frame clones and misses some; the assay was immunoSEQ multiplex PCR. The data show some 370,000 clones, around 9.6% seen once. The data originate from a study of beta chain features in type 1 diabetes. Study details: Healthy donors resembled patients in age, gender and cell yields.

Broader study findings: More deletions and fewer insertions at VDJ junctions were found in patients with type 1 diabetes. Among all four CD4+ subsets, Type 1 diabetes patients had TCRB CDR3s that were moderately but significantly shorter.

The chain couples TRBV18 to TRBJ1-3; 7 bases line up with TRBD1. The receptor's source is a man younger than 40 with type 1 diabetes. Sequenced input: central memory CD4+ T cells from blood. CDR3 sequence reads: CASSTGTASGNTIYF. The CDR3 bases are TGTGCCAGCTCAACCGGGACAGCGTCTGGAAACACCATATATTTT.